These 20 T cell receptor beta chains were sequenced from one sample in a study of blood T cell repertoires in COVID-19 (TCRdb year 2020). Library preparation employed the immunoSEQ multiplex PCR assay. TCRdb's version of the immuneACCESS table is confined to in-frame rearrangements and falls short of the full clone set. An unresolved V gene accounts for under half of the shortfall where checked; the remainder is of unknown origin. Present in this sample are roughly 330,000 clones, over 75% of which were seen just once. The biggest ten clones account for roughly 5% of the sample. Material: PBMCs or T cells enriched from blood (not recorded which). All receptors derive from a young woman who had recovered from COVID-19.

This clone has only a few counts. The V and J genes are TRBV6-1 and TRBJ1-2; TRBD1 is a possible D gene (5 bases). The CDR3 is 17 amino acids. The ends were cut back, 0 bases at V and 4 bases at J, with 18 bases in the middle. CDR1 and CDR2 (germline): MNHNS, SASEGT. DNA for the CDR3: TGTGCCAGCAGTGAAGCGCTTCTGCAGGGTGGGGTCTATGGCTACACCTTC. It is translated as CASSEALLQGGVYGYTF.

The rearrangement links TRBV19 to TRBJ1-2; D gene uncertain. The CDR3 covers 13 residues. Germline CDR1 is LNHDA and CDR2 is SQIVND (reference sequence). Trimming shortened V by 10 bases and J by 4 bases, and 16 bases separated the two germline ends. The CDR3 sequence is CATSRGSGYGYTF. As DNA, the CDR3 is TGTGCCACCTCCCGTGGGTCGGGCTATGGCTACACCTTC. The complete variable domain, with remaining parts taken from reference TRBV19 and TRBJ1-2, reads DGGITQSPKYLFRKEGQNVTLSCEQNLNHDAMYWYRQDPGQGLRLIYYSQIVNDFQKGDIAEGYSVSREKKESFPLTVTSAQKNPTAFYLCATSRGSGYGYTFGSGTRLTVV.

The V call is TRBV18, the J call TRBJ1-1; tentatively, D is TRBD1 (5 bases). The CDR3 consists of 14 residues. The germline V and J ends were trimmed by 3 bases and 4 bases, with 12 bases remaining between them. Germline V lookup: CDR1 KGHSH, CDR2 LQKENI. In nucleotides, the CDR3 is TGTGCCAGCTCACCCGGAGGGGCGCGCACTGAAGCTTTCTTT. Translating gives CASSPGGARTEAFF.

This clone was recorded a few times. The chain uses TRBV5-4 and TRBJ1-2, with D tentatively TRBD1 (5 bases). The germline gives CDR1 SGHNT, CDR2 YYREEE (reference sequence). The CDR3 has 15 amino acids. The V end was cut by 3 bases, the J end by 4 bases, with 16 bases between. For the CDR3, the DNA is TGTGCCAGCAGCTCACCGGGGGAGGCCCTCTATGGCTACACCTTC. Protein sequence: CASSSPGEALYGYTF.

J is TRBJ2-5 and V is TRBV5-4, with 12 bases fitting TRBD2. This CDR3 region has 15 residues. V lost 1 base, J lost 4 bases, and 2 bases stayed unmatched. Germline CDR1 is SGHNT and CDR2 is YYREEE (reference sequence). CDR3 sequence: CASSLSSGGGETQYF. The CDR3 region has the DNA TGTGCCAGCAGCTTGTCTAGCGGGGGGGGAGAGACCCAGTACTTC. Drawing the rest from reference TRBV5-4 and TRBJ2-5, the complete variable domain is ETGVTQSPTHLIKTRGQQVTLRCSSQSGHNTVSWYQQALGQGPQFIFQYYREEENGRGNFPPRFSGLQFPNYSSELNVNALELDDSALYLCASSLSSGGGETQYFGPGTRLLVL.

This chain connects TRBV7-6 to TRBJ2-3; D possibly corresponds to TRBD2 (6 bases). Germline assignment: CDR1 SGHVS and CDR2 FNYEAQ. CDR3 length: 16 residues. The V end lost 4 bases, the J end lost 0 bases, and 14 bases lay between the germline ends. In DNA, the CDR3 is TGTGCCAGCAGCTCGGACCCTGGGGGGAGCACAGATACGCAGTATTTT. It encodes CASSSDPGGSTDTQYF.

J is TRBJ1-2 and V is TRBV20-1, with TRBD1 matching 7 bases. Germline V gives CDR1 DFQATT, CDR2 SNEGSKA (reference sequence). CDR3 length: 13 residues. The V segment lost 3 bases and the J segment 4 bases; nucleotides outside the gene matches: 5. The DNA for the CDR3 is TGCAGTGCTAGTCCACAGGGGAGCTATGGCTACACCTTC. Amino acids: CSASPQGSYGYTF.

This clone was found once. V gene TRBV3-1 (or the pseudogene TRBV3-2) combines with J gene TRBJ1-1; no clear D gene. The V gene lost 5 bases and the J gene lost 5 bases, with 12 bases spanning the gap. CDR3 length: 13 amino acids. The germline V gene has CDR1 LGHDT and CDR2 YNNKEL (reference sequence). The CDR3 region is CASSYGLETEAFF. The CDR3, as DNA: TGTGCCAGCAGCTACGGCCTGGAGACTGAAGCTTTCTTT.

This rearrangement joins TRBV6-2 or TRBV6-3 to TRBJ2-5; 11 positions match TRBD2. V was pared by 6 bases and J by 1 base, with 7 bases of the junction left unmatched. The germline gives CDR1 MNHEY, CDR2 SVGEGT. This CDR3 has 16 residues. The CDR3 region has the DNA TGTGCCAGCAGCTATAGACTAGCGGGGATCCAAGAGACCCAGTACTTC. It translates to CASSYRLAGIQETQYF.

V and J are TRBV2 and TRBJ1-6; D not certain. The CDR3 runs to 15 residues. Germline V lookup: CDR1 SNHLY, CDR2 FYNNEI. V was shortened by 6 bases and J by 1 base, with 10 bases between the two germline ends. The CDR3 is CASRSAVSYNSPLHF. DNA of the CDR3: TGTGCCAGCAGGTCGGCGGTATCCTATAATTCACCCCTCCACTTT.

In the case of this clone: The identical CDR3 is also encoded by other nucleotide sequences in the sample. The genes are TRBV5-1 and TRBJ1-2, with a possible D match to TRBD1 (5 bases). Germline V lookup: CDR1 SGHRS, CDR2 YFSETQ. V shed 2 bases and J shed 2 bases, with 7 bases lying between them. This CDR3 is built from 13 residues. This CDR3 is CASSLAGNYGYTF. The DNA for the CDR3 is TGCGCCAGCAGCTTAGCAGGGAACTATGGCTACACCTTC.

The rearrangement links TRBV9 to TRBJ2-1; D perhaps matches TRBD1 (7 bases). CDR1 SGDLS and CDR2 YYNGEE come from the germline V gene. V was cut by 3 bases and J by 1 base, with 17 bases left in between. CDR3 size: 17 residues. The CDR3 region is CASSAQGGRGSYNEQFF. The DNA for the CDR3 is TGTGCCAGCAGCGCCCAGGGGGGTAGGGGATCCTACAATGAGCAGTTCTTC. Full variable domain (remainder filled in from reference TRBV9 and TRBJ2-1): DSGVTQTPKHLITATGQRVTLRCSPRSGDLSVYWYQQSLDQGLQFLIQYYNGEERAKGNILERFSAQQFPDLHSELNLSSLELGDSALYFCASSAQGGRGSYNEQFFGPGTRLTVL.

The gene calls are TRBV7-2 and TRBJ2-5; 9 nucleotides agree with TRBD2. The CDR3 runs to 16 residues. Germline V gene data show CDR1 as SGHTA and CDR2 as FQGNSA. Trimming at V came to 2 bases and at J to 4 bases, leaving 8 bases not matched to a gene. In DNA form, the CDR3 reads TGTGCCAGCAGCTTACGGGCGGGGGGGCCCTTAGAGACCCAGTACTTC. Amino acids: CASSLRAGGPLETQYF.

The rearrangement uses TRBV5-1 and TRBJ2-1; 9 nucleotides line up with TRBD2. V dropped 0 bases and J dropped 14; count of bases not matched to a gene: 9. Germline lookup yields CDR1 SGHRS and CDR2 YFSETQ. This CDR3 spans 14 amino acids. The CDR3 DNA reads TGCGCCAGCAGCTTGGAAGCGGGGGGTTCCCGTAAGTTCTTC. This sequence encodes CASSLEAGGSRKFF.

Concerning this clone: Other DNA sequences of this sample code for an identical CDR3. The chain combines TRBV3-1 (or the pseudogene TRBV3-2) with TRBJ1-1, with D hard to call. CDR1 and CDR2 (germline): LGHDT, YNNKEL (reference sequence). V was cut by 1 base and J by 1 base, with 4 bases left in between. The CDR3 runs to 13 residues. In DNA form, the CDR3 reads TGTGCCAGCAGCCAAGGGCAGAACACTGAAGCTTTCTTT. It is translated as CASSQGQNTEAFF.

This clone appeared once. The CDR3 is CASSSRDSYTEAFF. The DNA for the CDR3 is TGCGCCAGCAGCTCCAGAGACAGCTACACTGAAGCTTTCTTT. The chain links TRBV5-1 to TRBJ1-1; D might be TRBD1 (5 bases). This CDR3 region has 14 residues. Per the germline V gene, CDR1 is SGHRS and CDR2 is YFSETQ. With 3 bases removed from V and 3 bases from J, the gap between germline ends came to 12 bases.

J is TRBJ2-7 and V is TRBV9; 10 positions match TRBD1. Germline loops: CDR1 SGDLS, CDR2 YYNGEE. This CDR3 spans 14 amino acids. Trimming removed 2 bases from V and 7 bases from J; junction bases left unmatched: 6. CDR3 amino acids: CASSVTGGEGEQYF. CDR3 nucleotide sequence: TGTGCCAGCAGCGTGACAGGGGGCGAAGGAGAGCAGTACTTC.

The chain carries TRBV4-1 and TRBJ2-5; 7 bases line up with TRBD2. Trimming took 1 base from V and 12 from J; bases not matched to a gene: 8. This CDR3 region has 13 residues. Germline values: CDR1 MGHRA, CDR2 YSYEKL. Written as DNA, the CDR3 is TGCGCCAGCAGCCAAGTCATTTGGGGGACTAAGTACTTC. As protein: CASSQVIWGTKYF.

The chain employs TRBV23-1 and TRBJ2-2, with D maybe TRBD2 (6 bases). TRBV23-1 is given ORF status, its function remaining uncertain. The CDR3 runs to 15 residues. With 4 bases removed from V and 4 bases from J, the gap between germline ends came to 13 bases. The CDR3 nucleotides read TGCGCCAGCAGTCCCCCCAGGGAGGCCACCGGGGAGCTGTTTTTT. Its translation: CASSPPREATGELFF.

The rearrangement joins TRBV30 to TRBJ1-3, with a weak D call TRBD1 (5 bases). The CDR3 is 19 residues long. The germline CDR1 and CDR2 sequences are GTSNPN and SVGIG (reference sequence). V dropped 4 bases and J dropped 0 bases, with 25 bases sitting between them. The CDR3 DNA sequence: TGTGCCTGGACCCGCTGGGGCAGCCCAAACTCGCGCTCTGGAAACACCATATATTTT. Translation: CAWTRWGSPNSRSGNTIYF.